This T cell receptor (beta chain) was sequenced during a study of blood T cell repertoires in COVID-19. This clone was picked up one time. V was trimmed by 0 bases and J by 0 bases, leaving 9 bases between them. The germline CDR1 and CDR2 sequences are MGHRA and YSYEKL. The CDR3 is 15 amino acids. Assay used: immunoSEQ multiplex PCR; TCRdb lists only in-frame clones, some missing. The table has approximately 160,000 clones, about three quarters seen once. This TCR was recovered from a man aged 55 to 70 with acute or convalescent COVID-19. Sequences were obtained from peripheral blood. The chain is built from TRBV4-1 and TRBJ2-7; no clear D gene. The CDR3 sequence is CASSQEPRSSYEQYF. For the CDR3, the DNA is TGCGCCAGCAGCCAAGAACCCAGGTCCTCCTACGAGCAGTACTTC.